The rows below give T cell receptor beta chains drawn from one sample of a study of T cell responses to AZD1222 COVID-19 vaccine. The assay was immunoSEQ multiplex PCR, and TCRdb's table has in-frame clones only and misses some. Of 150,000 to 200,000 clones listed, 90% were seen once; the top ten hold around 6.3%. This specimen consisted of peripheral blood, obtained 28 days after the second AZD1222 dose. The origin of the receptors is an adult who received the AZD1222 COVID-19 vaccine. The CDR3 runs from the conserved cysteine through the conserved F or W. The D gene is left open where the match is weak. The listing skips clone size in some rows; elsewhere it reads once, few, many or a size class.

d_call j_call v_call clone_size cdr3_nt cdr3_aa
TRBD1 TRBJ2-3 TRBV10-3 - TGTGCCATCAGCCCGAGGGCCCAGGGGGCGGGAGATACGCAGTATTTT CAISPRAQGAGDTQYF
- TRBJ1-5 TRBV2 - TGTGCCAGCAGTCAAGGGTTTGGCAATCAGCCCCAGCATTTT CASSQGFGNQPQHF
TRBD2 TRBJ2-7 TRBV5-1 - TGCGCCAGCAGCACAGAACTAGCGGGAGGCATGCTCTCCTACGAGCAGTACTTC CASSTELAGGMLSYEQYF
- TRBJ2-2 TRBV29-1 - TGCAGCGTCGCATCAGGGCCACGGATCCAGAACACCGGGGAGCTGTTTTTT CSVASGPRIQNTGELFF
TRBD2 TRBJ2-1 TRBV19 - TGTGCCAGTAGGTTGGGGACTAGCCTCGGCAATGAGCAGTTCTTC CASRLGTSLGNEQFF
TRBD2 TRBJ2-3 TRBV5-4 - TGTGCCAGCAGCCGACTAGCGGGGGGTTACACAGATACGCAGTATTTT CASSRLAGGYTDTQYF
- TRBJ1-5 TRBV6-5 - TGTGCCAGCAGTTACTCGGGAGGGTTCGGAAAGGGGCCCCAGCATTTT CASSYSGGFGKGPQHF
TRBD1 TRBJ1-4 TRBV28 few TGTGCCAGCAGACAGGGGGGTGAAAAACTGTTTTTT CASRQGGEKLFF
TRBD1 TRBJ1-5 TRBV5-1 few TGCGCCAGCAGCTTGGGGGACAGCTACAATCAGCCCCAGCATTTT CASSLGDSYNQPQHF
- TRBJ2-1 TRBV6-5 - TGTGCCAGCATCCGCTACCGGAATGAGCAGTTCTTC CASIRYRNEQFF
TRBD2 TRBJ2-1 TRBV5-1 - TGCGCCAGCAGCTTTTTACTAGCGGGAGATCCGTTTTACAATGAGCAGTTCTTC CASSFLLAGDPFYNEQFF